Included here is one TCR beta chain sequence, with context. The antigen remains undetermined. Per germline, CDR1 KGHSH and CDR2 LQKENI. V dropped 3 bases and J dropped 6; count of bases not matched to a gene: 5. The CDR3 sequence is 14 residues long. The data belong to a study of CD4+ T cells in melanoma. Study-level findings and limits: CD8+ T cell, macrophage and B cell function reportedly correlated with neoantigen-specific CD4+ T cells. Reportedly, melanoma neoantigen-specific CD4+ T cells showed varied differentiation states.

Produced via immunoSEQ multiplex PCR; TCRdb's table is partial and in-frame only. The repertoire consists of about 10,000 clones, with 70% to 75% occurring once and the leading ten covering 24%. Sequenced material: cells from a culture (not recorded whether cultured in vitro). The sequence came from a human donor with melanoma. The rearrangement uses TRBV18 and TRBJ1-1, with 9 nucleotides matching TRBD1. DNA for the CDR3: TGTGCCAGCTCACCGGGACAGGGTAGGTCTGAAGCTTTCTTT. Its protein is CASSPGQGRSEAFF.